This T cell receptor beta chain was profiled in a study of blood T cell repertoires in COVID-19. For the study at large: Whether acute or convalescent, the COVID-19 samples came from the United States, Italy and Spain.

One Seattle source followed patients from active infection through their disease course. The method was immunoSEQ multiplex PCR; TCRdb's version includes in-frame clones alone and lacks a portion of them. This table holds under 250,000 clones, approximately 85% found once. CDR3 length: 15 residues. Per germline, CDR1 KGHSH and CDR2 LQKENI. Concerning this clone itself: One end of the junction fails to match germline, which may point to a read error.

The gene calls are TRBV18 and TRBJ1-3; the match to TRBD1 covers 7 bases. This TCR derives from a woman aged 80 or over with COVID-19, enrolled during active disease. The source material was peripheral blood. CDR3 DNA sequence: TGTGCCAGCTCGCCACAGGGGTCTGGTGGAAACACCATATATTTT. It yields the protein CASSPQGSGGNTIYF.